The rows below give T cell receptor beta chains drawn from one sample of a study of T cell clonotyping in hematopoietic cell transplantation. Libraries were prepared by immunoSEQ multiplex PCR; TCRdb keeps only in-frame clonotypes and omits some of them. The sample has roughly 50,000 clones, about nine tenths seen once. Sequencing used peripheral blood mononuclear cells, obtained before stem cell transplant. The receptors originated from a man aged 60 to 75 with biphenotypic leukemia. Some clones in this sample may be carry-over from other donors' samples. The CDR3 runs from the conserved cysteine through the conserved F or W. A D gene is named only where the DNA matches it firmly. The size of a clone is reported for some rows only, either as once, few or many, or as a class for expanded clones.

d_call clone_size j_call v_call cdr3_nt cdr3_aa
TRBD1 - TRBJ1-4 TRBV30 TGTGCCTGGACCCCCGGGACAGCTAATGAAAAACTGTTTTTT CAWTPGTANEKLFF
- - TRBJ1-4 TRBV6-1 TGTGCCAGCAGCACAGGGTGGCCTAATGAAAAACTGTTTTTT CASSTGWPNEKLFF
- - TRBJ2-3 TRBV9 TGTGCCAGCAGCGTAGGACTTTCTATTGATACAGATACGCAGTATTTT CASSVGLSIDTDTQYF
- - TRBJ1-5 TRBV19 TGTGCCAGTAGTATTGGACAACAATCCAATCAGCCCCAGCATTTT CASSIGQQSNQPQHF
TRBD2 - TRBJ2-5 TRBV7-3 TGTGCCAGCAGCCCGCTAGCGGCACAAGAGACCCAGTACTTC CASSPLAAQETQYF
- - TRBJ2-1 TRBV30 TGTGCCTGGAGTGTACTAGGTATCCGTCGGGAGTCCGACAATGAGCAGTTCTTC CAWSVLGIRRESDNEQFF
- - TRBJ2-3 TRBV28 TGTGCCAGCAGTCGAGATACGCAGTATTTT CASSRDTQYF
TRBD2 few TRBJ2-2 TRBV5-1 TGCGCCAGCAGCTCCGGACTAGCGGCGCTGTTTTTT CASSSGLAALFF
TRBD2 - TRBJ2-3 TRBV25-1 TGTGCCAGCAGTGGGACTAGCGGAGCCACAGATACGCAGTATTTT CASSGTSGATDTQYF
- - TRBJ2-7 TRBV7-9 TGTGCCAGCAGCTTACTCGGCAGGGGAGATACCCACGAGCAGTACTTC CASSLLGRGDTHEQYF
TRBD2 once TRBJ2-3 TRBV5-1 TGCGCCAGCAGCCAGATAGCGGGAGGAAGGGCAGATACGCAGTATTTT CASSQIAGGRADTQYF
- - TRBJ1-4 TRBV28 TGTGCCAGCAGGACAGGTTTGAATGAAAAACTGTTTTTT CASRTGLNEKLFF